This paragraph reports one T cell receptor (beta chain). The target antigen is unknown. The data were taken from a study of human versus mouse CDR3 diversity and MHC coevolution. Study context: Reportedly, immunoSEQ detects one in 200,000 T cells with minimized PCR bias.

Measured with immunoSEQ multiplex PCR; TCRdb has only the in-frame clones, and not every one. Among about 80,000 clones listed, approximately 92% were seen once. Trimming left V 6 bases short and J 4 bases short, with 21 bases between. Germline V gene lookup returns CDR1 SEHNR and CDR2 FQNEAQ (reference sequence). The CDR3 contains 16 residues. Study-level findings and limits: Among all groups, most of the three human donors showed least clonal inequality.

The receptor was isolated from a person aged 25-75 years in good health. The sequenced sample was naive CD4+ T cells from blood. Regarding subset: CD45RO-negative CD62L-positive naive CD4 T cells. V gene TRBV7-9 combines with J gene TRBJ2-5; a possible D gene is TRBD1 (5 bases). This CDR3 reads CASSSLRRQRGETQYF. CDR3 coding DNA: TGTGCCAGCAGTTCCCTTCGACGACAGCGAGGAGAGACCCAGTACTTC.